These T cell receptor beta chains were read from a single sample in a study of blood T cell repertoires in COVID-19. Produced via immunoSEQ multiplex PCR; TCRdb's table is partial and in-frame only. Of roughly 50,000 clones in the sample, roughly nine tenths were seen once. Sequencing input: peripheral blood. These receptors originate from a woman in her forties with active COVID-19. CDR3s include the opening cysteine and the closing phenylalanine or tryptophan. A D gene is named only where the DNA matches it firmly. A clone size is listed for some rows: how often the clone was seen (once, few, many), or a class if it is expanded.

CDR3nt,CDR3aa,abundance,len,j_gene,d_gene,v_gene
TGTGCCAGCAGCGTCGGACTAGCGGGAGAGACCCAGTACTTC,CASSVGLAGETQYF,-,14,TRBJ2-5,TRBD2,TRBV9
TGTGCCAGCAGGCCGACAGGGCCCACCCACGAGCAGTACTTC,CASRPTGPTHEQYF,-,14,TRBJ2-7,TRBD1,TRBV6-5
TGTGCCAGGGGGGCTTTTACAGATACGCAGTATTTT,CARGAFTDTQYF,-,12,TRBJ2-3,-,TRBV7-2
TGCGCCAGCAGCTCGGGTGTCGGAAACACAGATACGCAGTATTTT,CASSSGVGNTDTQYF,few,15,TRBJ2-3,-,TRBV5-1
TGTGCCAGCAGCCGGACAGGGGGGTACGAGCAGTACTTC,CASSRTGGYEQYF,-,13,TRBJ2-7,TRBD1,TRBV11-2
TGTGCCTGGAGTGTTGCCCCGAGGCAGCCCCAGCATTTT,CAWSVAPRQPQHF,few,13,TRBJ1-5,-,TRBV30
TGCGCCAGCAGCTTGGCCGGGGGGCGGCCCCAGCATTTT,CASSLAGGRPQHF,-,13,TRBJ1-5,-,TRBV5-1
TGCAGCGTTGGATTTAACAGGAACACTGAAGCTTTCTTT,CSVGFNRNTEAFF,-,13,TRBJ1-1,-,TRBV29-1
TGTGCCAGCAGCCAGGGACAGGGGGTGGTCGAGACCCAGTACTTC,CASSQGQGVVETQYF,-,15,TRBJ2-5,TRBD1,TRBV11-1
TGTGCCAGCAGCTTAGTGACAGAGAATTCACCCCTCCACTTT,CASSLVTENSPLHF,-,14,TRBJ1-6,-,TRBV11-2
TGTGCCAGCTCACCACCGGGACAGGAGACGGGAAACACCATATATTTT,CASSPPGQETGNTIYF,-,16,TRBJ1-3,TRBD1,TRBV18
TGTGCCAGCAGCTTATCAGGTGGCAGCCGTTCACCCCTCCACTTT,CASSLSGGSRSPLHF,-,15,TRBJ1-6,-,TRBV7-9
TGCAGTGCTAGTGGGACTAGCGGGGGGATCCTCCAAGAGACCCAGTACTTC,CSASGTSGGILQETQYF,-,17,TRBJ2-5,TRBD2,TRBV20-1
TGTGCCAGCAGCCGCCCCCGGGACAGAGGACATCAAGAGACCCAGTACTTC,CASSRPRDRGHQETQYF,once,17,TRBJ2-5,-,TRBV12-1
TGTGCCAGCAGCGTGCGGGGGACGGGAAACGAGCAGTACTTC,CASSVRGTGNEQYF,-,14,TRBJ2-7,TRBD2,TRBV9
TGTGCCAGCAGCCGATCCAGCTATTACCGGGACAGCAAAACTAACTATGGCTACACCTTC,CASSRSSYYRDSKTNYGYTF,-,20,TRBJ1-2,TRBD1,TRBV3-1/TRBV3-2
TGTGCCAGCTCACCAAGAGTAGCGGATGAGCAGTTCTTC,CASSPRVADEQFF,-,13,TRBJ2-1,-,TRBV18
TGTGCCAGCAGCCAAGACATTAATCCCGGAGGCCTCTATGGCTACACCTTC,CASSQDINPGGLYGYTF,-,17,TRBJ1-2,-,TRBV4-2
TGTGCCAGCAGCGCAACAGGGGGGGAAGCTTTCTTT,CASSATGGEAFF,-,12,TRBJ1-1,TRBD1,TRBV9
TGTGCCAGTAGGCTCGGACTGATGAACACTGAAGCTTTCTTT,CASRLGLMNTEAFF,-,14,TRBJ1-1,-,TRBV19
TGTGCCAGCAGCTTACAGGGTGACTCTGAAGCTTTCTTT,CASSLQGDSEAFF,-,13,TRBJ1-1,-,TRBV5-4
TGTGCCAGTAGTCTCAGAATCCGGGACAGCCTCACAGATACGCAGTATTTT,CASSLRIRDSLTDTQYF,-,17,TRBJ2-3,TRBD1,TRBV19
TGTGCCAGCAGCTTGCGGGGTAATGAGCAGTTCTTC,CASSLRGNEQFF,-,12,TRBJ2-1,-,TRBV7-9
TGTGCCAGCAGTTACCCGTTAGCGGTTCAAGAGACCCAGTACTTC,CASSYPLAVQETQYF,-,15,TRBJ2-5,-,TRBV6-6
TGTGCCAGCAGCCCCGGGACTAGCGGGGTACAAGAGACCCAGTACTTC,CASSPGTSGVQETQYF,once,16,TRBJ2-5,TRBD2,TRBV11-3
TGTGCCAACTTTGGCGGGGGGGCACGTAATGAGCAGTTCTTC,CANFGGGARNEQFF,-,14,TRBJ2-1,TRBD2,TRBV7-9
TGTGCCAGCGTTGGAGTTGCATCTGCCCAACACCACTACGAGCAGTACTTC,CASVGVASAQHHYEQYF,-,17,TRBJ2-7,-,TRBV21-1
TGTGCCAGCAGCCAAGCTCTAGCGGGGGGCACGAACATTCAGTACTTC,CASSQALAGGTNIQYF,-,16,TRBJ2-4,TRBD2,TRBV14
TGCGCCAGCAGGATCAGGGGCTGCCCCCCTGAAGCTTTCTTT,CASRIRGCPPEAFF,-,14,TRBJ1-1,-,TRBV10-1
TGTGCCAGCTCACCACCAGGGGGCTCATACAATGAGCAGTTCTTC,CASSPPGGSYNEQFF,-,15,TRBJ2-1,TRBD1,TRBV18
TGTGCCAGCAGGCGGACGGGGGGGCATGAGCAGTTCTTC,CASRRTGGHEQFF,-,13,TRBJ2-1,TRBD2,TRBV7-9
TGCGCCAGCAGCTGGGGATCAGCGGCCCAAGAGACCCAGTACTTC,CASSWGSAAQETQYF,-,15,TRBJ2-5,-,TRBV5-1
TGTGCCAGCAGCCTGGGACTAGCAGGAGATACGCAGTATTTT,CASSLGLAGDTQYF,-,14,TRBJ2-3,TRBD2,TRBV5-6
TGTGCCAGCAGCAACGGGGGAACTGAAGCTTTCTTT,CASSNGGTEAFF,-,12,TRBJ1-1,-,TRBV6-5
TGTGCCAGCAACCGGGACAGGTTCACCGGGGAGCTGTTTTTT,CASNRDRFTGELFF,-,14,TRBJ2-2,TRBD1,TRBV9
TGCGCCAGCAGCCGACTAGCGGGGGGGCCGGGGGAGCAGTACTTC,CASSRLAGGPGEQYF,-,15,TRBJ2-7,TRBD2,TRBV5-1
TGTGCCAGCAGCATTTCAGGGTATGGCTACACCTTC,CASSISGYGYTF,once,12,TRBJ1-2,-,TRBV7-9